Shown below are 25 T cell receptor beta chains from a single sample sequenced in a study of T cells in Graves' hyperthyroidism and ophthalmopathy (dated by TCRdb to between 2018 and 2021). Libraries were made using multiplex PCR. TCRdb lists the instrument as Illumina HiSeq 2000. The TCR beta CDR3 regions were amplified from the RNA transcripts. For the first round of RT-PCR on the TCR CDR3, the HTBI primer set was used together with the Qiagen OneStep RT-PCR kit. TCRdb's own reprocessing of the public reads used fastp at Q25 and MiXCR and kept productive beta chains. Rows are unified per CDR3 protein, each entry keeping the most common DNA and genes. Recorded for this sample are a few hundred thousand distinct CDR3 sequences; about 20% of them occurred a single time. The ten top clones hold more than 25% of the sample. What was sequenced was blood. The receptors were gathered from a young man with Graves' hyperthyroidism.

This clonotype was seen repeatedly, ten times or more. The chain uses TRBV15 and TRBJ2-7; TRBD1 might be the D (6 bases). Between the trimmed V and J ends, which lost 0 bases and 2 bases, there was a span of 11 bases. The CDR3 is 15 amino acids. CDR1 LNHNV and CDR2 YYDKDF come from the germline V gene (reference sequence). The CDR3 loop is CATSRDPAGAYEQYF. CDR3 coding DNA: TGTGCCACCAGCAGAGATCCCGCAGGGGCCTACGAGCAGTACTTC.

This clonotype was found many times. The rearrangement uses TRBV3-1 and TRBJ1-5; maybe TRBD1 (5 bases). Germline loops: CDR1 LGHDT, CDR2 YNNKEL (reference sequence). The CDR3 loop spans 15 amino acids. V shed 0 bases and J shed 7 bases, with 13 bases lying between them. CDR3 bases: TGTGCCAGCAGCCAAGATTGGCAGGGTAGCCAGCCCCAGCATTTT. Residues: CASSQDWQGSQPQHF.

This clonotype was seen ten or more times. The gene calls are TRBV6-5 and TRBJ1-1; TRBD1 aligns across 7 bases. The CDR3 loop spans 16 amino acids. With V trimmed by 7 bases and J by 4 bases, 15 bases remained unmatched. The germline V gene encodes CDR1 MNHEY and CDR2 SVGAGI. The CDR3 coding sequence is TGTGCCAGCACCCCCAGGGGGGCCAGCCGTAGCACTGAAGCTTTCTTT. As protein: CASTPRGASRSTEAFF.

The chain combines TRBV19 with TRBJ1-2; 12 nucleotides align to TRBD1. Per germline, CDR1 LNHDA and CDR2 SQIVND (reference sequence). J was trimmed by 4 bases and V by 5 bases; bases with no gene match: 14. The CDR3 sequence is 18 residues long. CDR3: CASSSRRDRGLSRYGYTF. The CDR3 region has the DNA TGTGCCAGTAGTTCCCGCCGGGACAGGGGGCTAAGTCGCTATGGCTACACCTTC.

This clonotype was seen repeatedly, ten times or more. The V call is TRBV28, the J call TRBJ2-7; D uncertain. V was clipped by 3 bases and J by 4 bases, with 7 bases between them. In germline, CDR1 is MDHEN, CDR2 SYDVKM. The CDR3 runs to 12 residues. CDR3 DNA: TGTGCCAGCAGTTTTCCGGGTTACGAGCAGTACTTC. It specifies CASSFPGYEQYF.

This sequence joins TRBV19 and TRBJ1-5; TRBD1 aligns across 11 bases. This CDR3 is 16 amino acids long. The V gene end was trimmed by 6 bases and the J gene end by 3 bases; junction bases not matched to a gene: 7. CDR1 LNHDA and CDR2 SQIVND come from the germline V gene (reference sequence). The CDR3 DNA sequence: TGTGCCAGTAGAGAATGGACAGGGGGCCCCAATCAGCCCCAGCATTTT. It yields the protein CASREWTGGPNQPQHF.

This clonotype was detected many times. The CDR3 nucleotides read TGTGCCAGCAGTTTGGGGCCGGGGGCCCACGAGCAGTACTTC. Its protein is CASSLGPGAHEQYF. The rearrangement uses TRBV27 and TRBJ2-7, with D tentatively TRBD1 or TRBD2 (6 bases each). The V end was cut by 3 bases, the J end by 5 bases, with 14 bases between. CDR1 is MNHEY and CDR2 is SMNVEV in the germline V gene (reference sequence). There are 14 residues in the CDR3.

This clonotype occurred a few times. The chain uses TRBV12-3 or TRBV12-4 and TRBJ2-5; tentatively, D is TRBD2 (7 bases). The length of the CDR3 is 13 residues. V shed 3 bases and J shed 5 bases, with 10 bases lying between them. The CDR3: CASSFKGGETQYF. In nucleotides, the CDR3 is TGTGCCAGCAGTTTTAAGGGGGGGGAGACCCAGTACTTC.

This clonotype turned up a few times. The chain links TRBV6-5 to TRBJ2-7, with a possible D match to TRBD2 (7 bases). This CDR3 has 17 residues. The germline V gene has CDR1 MNHEY and CDR2 SVGAGI. V was clipped by 4 bases and J by 2 bases, with 21 bases between them. CDR3: CASSSPGGGRSPYEQYF. In DNA, the CDR3 is TGTGCCAGCAGTTCCCCGGGCGGGGGCCGAAGTCCCTACGAGCAGTACTTC.

Concerning this clonotype itself: A read error is possible here, since a much larger clone lies one base away. This sequence joins TRBV25-1 and TRBJ1-2, with TRBD1 matching 8 bases. Germline V CDR1 and CDR2: MGHDK, SYGVNS. The CDR3 runs to 13 residues. The CDR3 DNA follows: TGTGCCAGCTGTGACCAGGGGGCGATAGGCTACACCTTC. Its protein is CASCDQGAIGYTF.

A word on this clonotype: At one boundary the junction diverges from the germline segment, which might be a read error. The chain recombines TRBV27 with TRBJ1-1; the D is unclear. CDR3 length equals 15 residues. Germline lookup yields CDR1 MNHEY and CDR2 SMNVEV (reference sequence). CDR3 coding DNA: TGTGCCAGCAGTTTAAGTTGGGCTGAAGACACTAAAGCTTTCTTT. As protein: CASSLSWAEDTKAFF.

Many counts were recorded for this clonotype. The chain recombines TRBV3-1 with TRBJ1-1; unclear D gene. The germline V gene encodes CDR1 LGHDT and CDR2 YNNKEL (reference sequence). Trimming took 2 bases from V and 1 from J, leaving 5 bases between them. The CDR3 consists of 13 residues. In nucleotides, the CDR3 is TGTGCCAGCAGCCAAAAGCCGAACACTGAAGCTTTCTTT. Translation gives CASSQKPNTEAFF.

In this sample, this clonotype turned up many times. J is TRBJ2-5 and V is TRBV3-1, with D perhaps TRBD1 (5 bases). This CDR3 has 13 amino acids. V was clipped by 2 bases and J by 1 base, with 5 bases between them. Germline lookup yields CDR1 LGHDT and CDR2 YNNKEL (reference sequence). CDR3 loop: CASSQTGQETQYF. The CDR3 bases are TGTGCCAGCAGCCAAACAGGCCAAGAGACCCAGTACTTC.

This clonotype has a count of ten or more. The V call is TRBV15, the J call TRBJ2-2; D might be TRBD1 (5 bases). Germline CDR1 and CDR2: LNHNV and YYDKDF (reference sequence). CDR3 length: 14 residues. V was shortened by 5 bases and J by 6 bases, with 13 bases between the two germline ends. The CDR3: CATSPRAVPGELFF. DNA for the CDR3: TGTGCCACCAGCCCCAGGGCAGTCCCCGGGGAGCTGTTTTTT.

This chain links TRBV7-6 with TRBJ2-5; D might be TRBD2 (6 bases). Trimming removed 5 bases from V and 2 bases from J, with 12 bases in between. The length of the CDR3 is 14 residues. Per germline, CDR1 SGHVS and CDR2 FNYEAQ. The CDR3 reads CASSSRRGQETQYF. The CDR3 DNA follows: TGTGCCAGCAGCAGTAGACGGGGGCAAGAGACCCAGTACTTC. The full variable domain, in which reference TRBV7-6 and TRBJ2-5 provide the parts outside the CDR3, is GAGVSQSPRYKVTKRGQDVALRCDPISGHVSLYWYRQALGQGPEFLTYFNYEAQQDKSGLPNDRFSAERPEGSISTLTIQRTEQRDSAMYRCASSSRRGQETQYFGPGTRLLVL.

This clonotype was observed at least ten times. The CDR3 spells CAWQLAGGPYEQYF. The CDR3 DNA reads TGTGCCTGGCAACTAGCGGGGGGTCCCTACGAGCAGTACTTC. The chain joins TRBV30 to TRBJ2-7; TRBD2 aligns across 12 bases. Per germline, CDR1 GTSNPN and CDR2 SVGIG (reference sequence). This CDR3 region has 14 residues. V lost 5 bases and J lost 2; bases outside the gene matches: 4. Combining the CDR3 with reference TRBV30 and TRBJ2-7 gives the whole variable domain SQTIHQWPATLVQPVGSPLSLECTVEGTSNPNLYWYRQAAGRGLQLLFYSVGIGQISSEVPQNLSASRPQDRQFILSSKKLLLSDSGFYLCAWQLAGGPYEQYFGPGTRLTVT.

This clonotype was detected many times. The chain couples TRBV6-2 or TRBV6-3 to TRBJ1-5; maybe TRBD1 (5 bases). The CDR3 has 15 residues. Per germline, CDR1 MNHEY and CDR2 SVGEGT. Trimming removed 0 bases at V and 7 bases at J, with 13 bases between. The CDR3 nucleotides read TGTGCCAGCAGTTACTCGGGGGGATCGGGACAGCCCCAGCATTTT. Its translation is CASSYSGGSGQPQHF.

V usage is TRBV12-3 or TRBV12-4 and J usage is TRBJ2-5; D is ambiguous. CDR3 size: 15 residues. The ends were cut back, 8 bases at V and 1 base at J, with 17 bases in the middle. The CDR3 loop is CASRRGTEPQETQYF. The CDR3 DNA follows: TGTGCCAGCCGCCGCGGCACCGAACCCCAAGAGACCCAGTACTTC.

Ten or more counts support this clonotype. A much bigger clone sits one base away, suggesting this may be a read error. The chain employs TRBV6-1 and TRBJ1-1, with TRBD1 matching over 7 bases. V lost 8 bases and J lost 1; bases outside the gene matches: 7. Germline loops: CDR1 MNHNS, CDR2 SASEGT. The CDR3 contains 14 residues. CDR3 bases: TGTGCCAGCGGTACAGGGGCGACGAACACTGAAGCTTTCTTT. Translation gives CASGTGATNTEAFF.

This clonotype came up many times. CDR3 sequence: CASSRPGKRMNTEAFF. The CDR3 bases are TGTGCCAGTAGTAGGCCGGGAAAGAGGATGAACACTGAAGCTTTCTTT. The genes are TRBV19 and TRBJ1-1; D not certain. The germline gives CDR1 LNHDA, CDR2 SQIVND (reference sequence). The CDR3 spans 16 residues. V was clipped by 4 bases and J by 0 bases, with 15 bases between them.

This clonotype was found many times. The chain employs TRBV6-1 and TRBJ2-5; the D gene could be TRBD1 or TRBD2 (7 bases each). V was trimmed by 5 bases and J by 10 bases, leaving 14 bases between them. CDR1 MNHNS and CDR2 SASEGT come from the germline V gene. CDR3 length: 12 amino acids. The CDR3 loop reads CASSSPGGDQYF. DNA of the CDR3: TGTGCCAGCAGTTCCCCAGGGGGGGACCAGTACTTC.

This clonotype came up many times. The chain carries TRBV11-2 and TRBJ2-7; TRBD1 matches 8 bases. Germline V gene sequence: CDR1 SGHAT, CDR2 FQNNGV. The CDR3 loop spans 14 amino acids. The ends lost 4 bases at V and 7 bases at J; junction bases unmatched: 9. CDR3 amino acids: CASSYQTGVGEQYF. The CDR3, as DNA: TGTGCCAGCAGCTACCAGACAGGGGTGGGTGAGCAGTACTTC. The full variable domain, its missing parts supplied by reference TRBV11-2 and TRBJ2-7, is EAGVAQSPRYKIIEKRQSVAFWCNPISGHATLYWYQQILGQGPKLLIQFQNNGVVDDSQLPKDRFSAERLKGVDSTLKIQPAKLEDSAVYLCASSYQTGVGEQYFGPGTRLTVT.

The sample holds many counts of this clonotype. The CDR3 loop is CSAPGLAREQYF. The CDR3 region has the DNA TGCAGTGCACCTGGACTAGCGAGGGAGCAGTACTTC. The chain joins TRBV20-1 to TRBJ2-7, with TRBD2 matching 9 bases. Trimming removed 6 bases from V and 7 bases from J; junction bases left unmatched: 7. Germline values: CDR1 DFQATT, CDR2 SNEGSKA (reference sequence). The CDR3 runs 12 residues.

This clonotype was seen many times. The genes are TRBV20-1 and TRBJ2-5, with D perhaps matching TRBD2 (5 bases). Germline loops: CDR1 DFQATT, CDR2 SNEGSKA (reference sequence). The CDR3 consists of 14 residues. V lost 5 bases and J 5 bases, leaving 18 bases between the germline ends. CDR3 in DNA: TGCAGTGCTGTTAGAGGCGGAAGCGGCGAGACCCAGTACTTC. Its protein product is CSAVRGGSGETQYF.

The chain combines TRBV12-3 or TRBV12-4 with TRBJ2-7; no reliable D call. V was trimmed by 6 bases and J by 4 bases, leaving 16 bases between them. CDR3 size: 14 residues. This chain's CDR3 is CASSPVLALYEQYF. The DNA for the CDR3 is TGTGCCAGCAGCCCAGTCTTGGCGTTATACGAGCAGTACTTC.